The clone carrying this T cell receptor (beta chain) was recorded once. The junction differs from germline at one of its ends, possibly a read error. The data derive from a study of blood T cells in healthy people across ages. Samples each yielded at least 5 micrograms of total RNA. The CDR3 is 16 residues long. Germline CDR1 and CDR2: PRHDT and FYEKMQ (reference sequence). A sample-barcoded 5' primer and a J-beta primer mix were used in a second PCR of about 7 to 12 cycles. TCRdb independently ran MiXCR on the 5' RACE reads; one entry per CDR3 protein. The sample contains over 950,000 distinct CDR3 sequences, 30% to 40% of which appear only once.

The V and J genes are TRBV13 and TRBJ2-1, with 8 bases lining up with TRBD1. This clonotype originated in a man between 18 and 35 years old in good health. Material: blood. CDR3 sequence: CAGSHGEGTGYNEQFF. The CDR3 DNA sequence: TGTGCCGGCAGCCATGGCGAGGGGACAGGATACAATGAGCAGTTCTTC.